These 29 T cell receptor beta chains came from one sample sequenced in a study of kidney transplant recipient with SARS-CoV-2 infection. TCRdb re-derived calls from the reads in MiXCR, one entry per CDR3 protein. The table shows roughly 250,000 distinct CDR3 sequences, with roughly 26% occurring only once. This sample comprised a blood sample, obtained at baseline and between days 110 and 120 from a kidney transplant recipient. These receptors all come from a male patient in his thirties who had COVID-19 and was a kidney transplant recipient. Part of the T cell pool may stem from the graft donor.

This clonotype was recorded at least ten times. The CDR3 DNA reads as TGTGCCAGCAGTGACTCGACTAGCGGGAGCAATGAGCAGTTCTTC. This gives the protein CASSDSTSGSNEQFF. V and J are TRBV6-4 and TRBJ2-1, with 12 positions matching TRBD2. V trimming: 0 bases; J trimming: 6 bases; junction bases outside the gene matches: 0. CDR1 MRHNA and CDR2 SNTAGT come from the germline V gene. This CDR3 has 15 amino acids.

As regards this clonotype: A read error is possible here, since a much larger clone lies one base away. The rearrangement links TRBV20-1 to TRBJ2-7; 8 bases are a match to TRBD1. This CDR3 comprises 11 residues. Looked up from germline, CDR1 is DFQATT and CDR2 is SNEGSKA (reference sequence). J was trimmed by 6 bases and V by 6 bases; bases with no gene match: 4. For the CDR3, the DNA is TGCAGTGCCGCCGACAGGGGCGAGCAGTACTTC. This gives the protein CSAADRGEQYF.

This clonotype was detected ten times or more. In DNA, the CDR3 is TGCGCCAGCAGCTCGAGGACAGGACCCATGAACACTGAAGCTTTCTTT. Translated: CASSSRTGPMNTEAFF. The V call is TRBV5-1, the J call TRBJ1-1; 7 nucleotides line up with TRBD1. The V and J ends lost 3 bases and 0 bases, in that order; junction bases with no gene match: 8. Germline-derived CDR1 and CDR2 are SGHRS and YFSETQ. CDR3 size: 16 residues.

The genes are TRBV3-1 and TRBJ2-5, with D unresolved. V was cut by 5 bases and J by 8 bases, with 27 bases left in between. The CDR3 spans 17 residues. Germline CDR1 and CDR2: LGHDT and YNNKEL (reference sequence). The chain's CDR3 is CASSSRSPISFSDTQYF. As DNA, the CDR3 is TGTGCCAGCAGCTCTAGAAGTCCCATTTCTTTCTCTGATACCCAGTACTTC.

This clonotype was detected ten times or more. This sequence joins TRBV27 and TRBJ2-7; D may be TRBD2 (6 bases). V was trimmed by 4 bases and J by 4 bases, leaving 17 bases between them. Germline V gene lookup returns CDR1 MNHEY and CDR2 SMNVEV (reference sequence). The CDR3 sequence is 15 residues long. CDR3 sequence (DNA): TGTGCCAGCAGTTCACCGGGACTGGACGTATACGAGCAGTACTTC. It translates to CASSSPGLDVYEQYF.

This clonotype was picked up many times. The chain employs TRBV11-3 and TRBJ2-7, with D possibly TRBD1 on 5 matching bases. V lost 2 bases, J lost 2 bases, and 10 bases lay in between. The V gene's germline CDR1 is SGHNT and CDR2 YENEEA. This CDR3 spans 14 amino acids. DNA for the CDR3: TGTGCCAGCAGCTTAAGGGCAGGGACCTACGAGCAGTACTTC. It specifies CASSLRAGTYEQYF. Variable domain in full (rest from reference TRBV11-3 and TRBJ2-7): EAGVVQSPRYKIIEKKQPVAFWCNPISGHNTLYWYLQNLGQGPELLIRYENEEAVDDSQLPKDRFSAERLKGVDSTLKIQPAELGDSAVYLCASSLRAGTYEQYFGPGTRLTVT.

This clonotype was recorded many times. This chain links TRBV20-1 with TRBJ1-1; D uncertain. Per the germline V gene, CDR1 is DFQATT and CDR2 is SNEGSKA (reference sequence). The CDR3 is 13 amino acids. Trimming left V 5 bases short and J 4 bases short, with 14 bases between. The CDR3 DNA reads TGCAGTGCTGTAACACCGGGTTTCACTGAAGCTTTCTTT. Its protein is CSAVTPGFTEAFF.

This clonotype came up a few times. The genes are TRBV7-6 and TRBJ2-7; a possible D gene is TRBD2 (5 bases). This CDR3 is 14 amino acids long. The germline V gene encodes CDR1 SGHVS and CDR2 FNYEAQ. V was shortened by 1 base and J by 2 bases, with 9 bases between the two germline ends. In DNA, the CDR3 is TGTGCCAGCAGCTTAGGGGAGCCGCCCTACGAGCAGTACTTC. Encoded protein: CASSLGEPPYEQYF. The complete variable domain, with remaining parts taken from reference TRBV7-6 and TRBJ2-7, reads GAGVSQSPRYKVTKRGQDVALRCDPISGHVSLYWYRQALGQGPEFLTYFNYEAQQDKSGLPNDRFSAERPEGSISTLTIQRTEQRDSAMYRCASSLGEPPYEQYFGPGTRLTVT.

In its sample, this clonotype was seen many times. V gene TRBV2 combines with J gene TRBJ2-3, with 9 bases aligning to TRBD2. V lost 7 bases, J lost 1 base, and 3 bases stayed unmatched. CDR1 SNHLY and CDR2 FYNNEI come from the germline V gene. The CDR3 loop spans 14 amino acids. The chain's CDR3 is CASIPSGGTDTQYF. CDR3 DNA sequence: TGTGCCAGCATCCCTAGCGGGGGCACAGATACGCAGTATTTT.

In this sample, this clonotype turned up many times. The chain uses TRBV19 and TRBJ1-2; the D gene is possibly TRBD1 (5 bases). Germline CDR1 is LNHDA and CDR2 is SQIVND (reference sequence). CDR3 length: 14 residues. Between the trimmed V and J ends, which lost 0 bases and 8 bases, there was a span of 13 bases. CDR3 residues: CASSIEGRVGGYTF. DNA for the CDR3: TGTGCCAGTAGTATAGAGGGCAGGGTGGGAGGCTACACCTTC.

As to this clonotype: This could be a read error, since a much larger clone is one nucleotide away. The gene calls are TRBV16 and TRBJ1-2, with D unclear. Germline V gene sequence: CDR1 KGHSY, CDR2 FQNENV. The CDR3 contains 17 residues. This CDR3 reads CASSKHRVVRKTYGYAF. Here the CDR3 DNA reads TGTGCCAGCAGCAAACATCGGGTCGTTAGAAAGACCTATGGCTACGCCTTC.

As regards this clonotype: The junction departs from germline at one end; a sequencing error may be responsible. V and J are TRBV5-1 and TRBJ2-5, with a tentative D call TRBD1 (8 bases). This CDR3 contains 14 residues. The germline gives CDR1 SGHRS, CDR2 YFSETQ. The chain's CDR3 is CASSSRTGRETQCF. The CDR3 nucleotides are TGCGCCAGCAGCTCCAGGACAGGGAGGGAGACCCAGTGCTTC.

Comments on this clonotype: A much more abundant neighbour one base away suggests this may be a read error. The V gene is TRBV28, the J gene TRBJ1-4; D might be TRBD1 (5 bases). The CDR3 is made up of 14 amino acids. Germline values: CDR1 MDHEN, CDR2 SYDVKM. The CDR3 coding sequence is TGTGCCGGCAGTTTATCAGGGTATAATGAAAAACTGTTTTTT. Its protein is CAGSLSGYNEKLFF.

This clonotype was recorded at least ten times. V usage is TRBV3-1 and J usage is TRBJ1-2; no clear D. CDR3 size: 17 residues. Germline V CDR1 and CDR2: LGHDT, YNNKEL (reference sequence). V lost 5 bases to trimming and J lost 4 bases, with 23 bases between them. CDR3 region: CASSVRSTLRKTYGYTF. The CDR3 coding sequence is TGTGCCAGCAGCGTTCGAAGCACCCTTCGAAAGACCTATGGCTACACCTTC.

This clonotype was seen many times. V is TRBV3-1 and J is TRBJ2-2; D remains unclear. Germline V gene lookup returns CDR1 LGHDT and CDR2 YNNKEL (reference sequence). The V end was cut by 5 bases, the J end by 5 bases, with 24 bases between. The CDR3 covers 18 residues. CDR3: CASSTQAPISGLTGELFF. The CDR3 DNA follows: TGTGCCAGCAGCACTCAGGCTCCCATTTCAGGCTTGACCGGGGAGCTGTTTTTT.

This clonotype showed up many times. The chain joins TRBV28 to TRBJ2-6, with 7 bases identical to TRBD2. Germline V lookup: CDR1 MDHEN, CDR2 SYDVKM. The CDR3 spans 17 residues. V lost 6 bases and J lost 4; bases outside the gene matches: 12. The CDR3: CASSSGGWGTGANVLTF. The CDR3 DNA is TGTGCCAGCAGCTCCGGGGGGTGGGGGACCGGGGCCAACGTCCTGACTTTC.

About this clonotype: A much larger clone differs from this one at a single base, so this may be a read error. This sequence joins TRBV30 and TRBJ2-7; D call uncertain. The last part of the DNA fits TRBJ2-5 better; the J call may be wrong. The germline V gene encodes CDR1 GTSNPN and CDR2 SVGIG (reference sequence). CDR3 length: 12 residues. This chain's CDR3 is CAWSVGRGTQYF. CDR3 DNA: TGTGCCTGGAGTGTGGGTCGAGGGACCCAGTACTTC.

The sample holds many counts of this clonotype. The chain recombines TRBV5-1 with TRBJ1-2; D call uncertain. Germline-derived CDR1 and CDR2 are SGHRS and YFSETQ. The CDR3 sequence is 16 residues long. V was trimmed by 6 bases and J by 4 bases, leaving 22 bases between them. The CDR3 loop is CASTMSSVRKTYGYTF. The CDR3 DNA sequence: TGCGCCAGCACGATGTCATCGGTTCGAAAGACCTATGGCTACACCTTC.

This clonotype was picked up many times. This chain joins TRBV8-2 and TRBJ1-2. TRBV8-2 is a listed pseudogene. The CDR3 has 16 amino acids. CDR3 DNA sequence: TGTGGCAGTTGGGATTATGATAGCCGAAAGACCTATGGCTACACCTTC. This codes for CGSWDYDSRKTYGYTF.

Points on this clonotype: A read error may be the cause here, since a much bigger clone is one base away. J is TRBJ1-3 and V is TRBV10-2; D is unclear. The CDR3 totals 14 residues. The germline gives CDR1 WSHSY, CDR2 SAAADI. CDR3 sequence reads: CASSEGVGGNAIYF. The CDR3 region has the DNA TGCGCCAGCAGTGAGGGGGTGGGCGGAAACGCCATATATTTT.

This clonotype appeared once. This could be a read error, since a much larger clone is one nucleotide away. The V gene is TRBV20-1, the J gene TRBJ2-4; D call uncertain. The J call may be wrong; the DNA end is better matched by TRBJ1-2. The CDR3 totals 12 residues. Germline values: CDR1 DFQATT, CDR2 SNEGSKA (reference sequence). The CDR3 loop is CSASELSYDYTF. The DNA of the CDR3 is TGCAGTGCTAGTGAGCTTAGCTATGACTACACCTTC.

Of note for this clonotype: The DNA is left out, because the CDR3 cannot be placed on it with certainty; the CDR3 is given as TCRdb lists it. The chain uses TRBV8-2 and TRBJ1-2. TRBV8-2 is reported as a pseudogene. The CDR3 has 16 amino acids, counting both end residues. CDR3 residues: CGSWVLDSRKTYGCTF.

This clonotype appeared many times. The chain links TRBV19 to TRBJ1-1; the D gene is possibly TRBD1 (6 bases). V was trimmed by 7 bases and J by 3 bases, leaving 15 bases between them. Germline assignment: CDR1 LNHDA and CDR2 SQIVND (reference sequence). This CDR3 region has 14 residues. The chain's CDR3 is CASIRGGRDTEAFF. The DNA of the CDR3 is TGTGCCAGTATCCGAGGGGGGCGAGACACTGAAGCTTTCTTT.

This clonotype was seen ten or more times. The chain uses TRBV5-3 and TRBJ1-2; D may be TRBD1 (5 bases). TRBV5-3 is filed as an ORF, its function uncertain. This CDR3 region has 16 residues. The ends were cut back, 5 bases at V and 4 bases at J, with 21 bases in the middle. This CDR3 is CARRMTVVRKTYGYTF. In DNA form, the CDR3 reads TGTGCCAGAAGAATGACAGTGGTGAGAAAGACCTATGGCTACACCTTC.

This clonotype was recorded a few times. V and J are TRBV6-2 or TRBV6-3 and TRBJ2-6; 10 bases match TRBD1. Germline CDR1 reads MNHEY; CDR2 reads SVGEGT. The CDR3 is 17 amino acids. V was pared by 6 bases and J by 1 base, with 6 bases of the junction left unmatched. CDR3 in amino acids: CASSRDRGFSGANVLTF. The CDR3 DNA follows: TGTGCCAGCAGCCGGGACAGGGGATTTTCTGGGGCCAACGTCCTGACTTTC.

This clonotype was counted only a few times. This chain joins TRBV3-1 and TRBJ1-1; D remains ambiguous. The germline CDR1 and CDR2 sequences are LGHDT and YNNKEL (reference sequence). There are 17 residues in the CDR3. V shed 5 bases and J shed 4 bases, with 23 bases lying between them. CDR3 amino acids: CASSGLSPISIRTEAFF. CDR3 sequence (DNA): TGTGCCAGCAGCGGCCTATCTCCCATTTCAATTCGCACTGAAGCTTTCTTT.

In regard to this clonotype: This clone may be a read error of a much larger clone one base away. The chain links TRBV29-1 to TRBJ2-7; D is tentatively TRBD1 or TRBD2 (5 bases each). From germline, CDR1 is SQVTM and CDR2 ANQGSEA. The CDR3 has 13 residues. The CDR3 protein is CSVGDDEAYGQYF. In nucleotides, the CDR3 is TGCAGCGTTGGGGACGATGAGGCCTACGGGCAGTACTTC.

As for this clonotype: It may be a read error: a sequence one base away is much more abundant. The chain is built from TRBV10-1 and TRBJ1-1; no firm D call. The germline V gene encodes CDR1 WNHNN and CDR2 SYGVQD (reference sequence). CDR3 length: 15 residues. The V gene lost 2 bases and the J gene lost 4 bases, with 14 bases spanning the gap. CDR3 sequence reads: CASSEDPTMSTEAFF. The CDR3 DNA sequence: TGCGCCAGCAGTGAGGACCCTACTATGAGCACTGAAGCTTTCTTT.

This clonotype was detected only once. Relative to the germline gene, one junction end is altered; a read error may explain this. This chain uses TRBV6-8 with TRBJ1-2; no clear D gene. This CDR3 comprises 17 residues. The germline CDR1 and CDR2 sequences are MNHGY and SAAAGT. The DNA for the CDR3 is TGTGCCAGCAGTCAGTTATCACGCTCTAGAAAGATCTATGGCTCCACCTTC. Translation: CASSQLSRSRKIYGSTF.